This is a list of T cell receptor beta chains from one sample in a study of cytomegalovirus exposure and HLA in healthy donors. This table comes from immunoSEQ multiplex PCR, and its TCRdb copy is limited to in-frame clones, with some not included. The sample has roughly 120,000 clones, roughly 67% seen once. Material: PBMCs. The receptor source for this set is a man aged 35-49 years in good health and CMV-seronegative. Both conserved end residues are part of each CDR3. D genes are given only for firm matches. Clone size is shown for a subset of rows, as once, few, many or a class of expanded clone.

v_call	d_call	clone_size	j_call	cdr3_nt	cdr3_aa
TRBV19	-	-	TRBJ2-1	TGTGCCAGTAGTATAGACCCCGCCGGGACTCAGTCCTACAATGAGCAGTTCTTC	CASSIDPAGTQSYNEQFF
TRBV4-2	-	-	TRBJ2-7	TGTGCCAGCAGCCAAGAGAGGTCCGCTCCCCTCTACGAGCAGTACTTC	CASSQERSAPLYEQYF
TRBV18	TRBD1	-	TRBJ1-1	TGTGCCAGCTCACCCGGGGACAGTAACACTGAAGCTTTCTTT	CASSPGDSNTEAFF
TRBV29-1	-	-	TRBJ1-2	TGCAGCGTTGAATCCGGGGGATACGACGCGGATGGCTACACCTTC	CSVESGGYDADGYTF
TRBV4-1	-	-	TRBJ1-5	TGCGCCAGCAGCCCGGGACAAAGTAGCAATCAGCCCCAGCATTTT	CASSPGQSSNQPQHF
TRBV10-3	-	-	TRBJ2-7	TGTGCCATCAGGGGGGGACCCGCCTCCCGCGAGCAGTACTTC	CAIRGGPASREQYF
TRBV7-2	-	-	TRBJ1-6	TGTGCCAGCAGCTTGGATTCCGGGAACTATAATTCACCCCTCCACTTT	CASSLDSGNYNSPLHF
TRBV27	TRBD2	-	TRBJ2-1	TGTGCCAGCAGTTTAACTTGGCGGGGGGGCAACAATGAGCAGTTCTTC	CASSLTWRGGNNEQFF
TRBV6-6	-	-	TRBJ1-1	TGTGCCAGCAGTTTACTCGGCGGGGCCACTGAAGCTTTCTTT	CASSLLGGATEAFF
TRBV5-1	-	few	TRBJ1-1	TGCGCCAGCAGCTTGGACGGGACAACAGCGGATGAAGCTTTCTTT	CASSLDGTTADEAFF
TRBV11-2	-	-	TRBJ2-2	TGTGCCAGCAGCTTAGGTCCAGGGGGAGGTGGCGGGGAGCTGTTTTTT	CASSLGPGGGGGELFF
TRBV7-6	TRBD1	-	TRBJ2-7	TGTGCCAGCAGCTTATATCCCAGGGGGCAGGGCGAGCAGTACTTC	CASSLYPRGQGEQYF
TRBV7-2	-	-	TRBJ2-1	TGTGCCAGCAGCTTAGCGGGCCCCGCCGGGCAGTTCTTC	CASSLAGPAGQFF
TRBV7-3	-	once	TRBJ2-6	TGTGCCAGCAGCCTATATCCTTTGGGGGCCAACGTCCTGACCTTC	CASSLYPLGANVLTF
TRBV30	-	few	TRBJ2-5	TGTGCCTGGAGGCGGCTAGAGGCTGAGGTGGAGACCCAGTACTTC	CAWRRLEAEVETQYF
TRBV29-1	-	-	TRBJ2-7	TGCAGCGTTGTCATCCCCTCCTACGAGCAGTACTTC	CSVVIPSYEQYF
TRBV5-1	TRBD2	-	TRBJ2-3	TGCGCCAGCGGGGGGGGGAGATTGACAGATACGCAGTATTTT	CASGGGRLTDTQYF
TRBV5-1	-	-	TRBJ1-2	TGCGCCAGCAGCCTCGGGGGGCCCGCAACGAACTATGGCTACACCTTC	CASSLGGPATNYGYTF
TRBV6-5	TRBD1	-	TRBJ2-2	TGTGCCACTAACAGGGGGCACACCGGGGAGCTGTTTTTT	CATNRGHTGELFF
TRBV5-8	TRBD2	-	TRBJ2-1	TGTGCCAGCATTCTTTTCGGGGGGGCCACGGTTGAGCAGTTCTTC	CASILFGGATVEQFF